This TCR beta chain derives from a study of T cell responses to AZD1222 COVID-19 vaccine. TCRdb's table, derived via immunoSEQ multiplex PCR, lists solely in-frame clones and lacks some. The data show tens of thousands of clones, around four fifths seen once. Per germline, CDR1 SGHRS and CDR2 YFSETQ. The CDR3 sequence is 13 residues long. The V end lost 4 bases, the J end lost 11 bases, and 18 bases lay between the germline ends. Points from the study as a whole: Targets within unmutated variant regions were reportedly found for nearly half of spike-specific TCRs.

Details on this clone: Its target is not known.

This TCR was sampled from an adult who received the AZD1222 COVID-19 vaccine. The chain recombines TRBV5-1 with TRBJ1-1; D not resolved. Source: peripheral blood, taken 28 days after the second AZD1222 dose. The CDR3: CASSTTGEGGAFF. The CDR3, as DNA: TGCGCCAGCAGCACAACGGGTGAAGGAGGGGCTTTCTTT.